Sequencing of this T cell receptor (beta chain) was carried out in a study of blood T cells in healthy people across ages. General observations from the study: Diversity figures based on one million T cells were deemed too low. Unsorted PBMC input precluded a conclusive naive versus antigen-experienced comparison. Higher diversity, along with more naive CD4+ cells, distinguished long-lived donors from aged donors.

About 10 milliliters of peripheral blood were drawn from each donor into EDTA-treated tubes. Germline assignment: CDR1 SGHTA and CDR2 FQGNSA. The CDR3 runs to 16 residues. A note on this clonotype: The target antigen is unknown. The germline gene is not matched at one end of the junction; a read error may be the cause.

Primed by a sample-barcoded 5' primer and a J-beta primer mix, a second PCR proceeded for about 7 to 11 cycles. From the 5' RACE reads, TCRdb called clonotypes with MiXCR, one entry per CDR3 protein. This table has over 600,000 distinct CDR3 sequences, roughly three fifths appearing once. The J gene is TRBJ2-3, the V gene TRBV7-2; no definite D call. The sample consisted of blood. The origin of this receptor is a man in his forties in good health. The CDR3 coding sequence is TGCGCCAGCAGTCGGAGCCCCCTAGGGAGCACAGATACGCAGTATTTT. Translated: CASSRSPLGSTDTQYF.